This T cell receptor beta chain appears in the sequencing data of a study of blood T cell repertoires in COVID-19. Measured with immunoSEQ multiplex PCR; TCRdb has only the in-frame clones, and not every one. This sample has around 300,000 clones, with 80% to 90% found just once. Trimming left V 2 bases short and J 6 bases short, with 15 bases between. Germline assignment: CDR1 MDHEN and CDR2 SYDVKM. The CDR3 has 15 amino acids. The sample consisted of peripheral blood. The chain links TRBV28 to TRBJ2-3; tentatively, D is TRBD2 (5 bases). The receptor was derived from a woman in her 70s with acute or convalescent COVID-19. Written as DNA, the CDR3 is TGTGCCAGCAGTTTAAACCGGGGTTCAAGGGATACGCAGTATTTT. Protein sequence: CASSLNRGSRDTQYF.